Listed here are 5 T cell receptor beta chains from one sample, sequenced in a study of identifying expanded T cells in peripheral blood. Clones were read by immunoSEQ multiplex PCR, and TCRdb kept only the in-frame ones, dropping some. The sample records 80,000 to 90,000 clones, about 88% being singletons. What was sequenced was blood. These receptor sequences come from a person between 18 and 75 years old in good health.

The chain carries TRBV2 and TRBJ2-2, with D possibly being TRBD2 (6 bases). The V and J ends lost 7 bases and 1 base respectively, with 10 bases between them. The V gene's germline CDR1 is SNHLY and CDR2 FYNNEI. The CDR3 runs 14 residues. This chain's CDR3 is CASNRGGNTGELFF. CDR3 DNA: TGTGCCAGCAATAGGGGAGGGAACACCGGGGAGCTGTTTTTT.

J is TRBJ2-7 and V is TRBV11-2; D is unresolved. V was pared by 5 bases and J by 0 bases, with 11 bases between. The CDR3 length is 14 residues. In germline, CDR1 is SGHAT, CDR2 FQNNGV. As DNA, the CDR3 is TGTGCCAGCAGCATAGGCCGGCCCTCCTACGAGCAGTACTTC. Translated: CASSIGRPSYEQYF.

The V call is TRBV19, the J call TRBJ1-2; possible D gene TRBD1, 6 bases. CDR1 and CDR2 from the germline V gene are LNHDA and SQIVND (reference sequence). The CDR3 contains 18 residues. V was pared by 3 bases and J by 1 base, with 21 bases between. CDR3 in amino acids: CASSIRSLFRGGNYGYTF. The CDR3 DNA sequence: TGTGCCAGTAGTATCCGGTCCTTGTTCAGGGGAGGTAACTATGGCTACACCTTC.

This chain uses TRBV27 with TRBJ1-2, with 9 positions matching TRBD1. CDR1 and CDR2 from the germline V gene are MNHEY and SMNVEV (reference sequence). After removal of 5 bases from V and 8 bases from J, the junction contained 21 bases not matched to a gene. This CDR3 spans 18 amino acids. CDR3 residues: CASSRQGQGSRGSWGYTF. Written as DNA, the CDR3 is TGTGCCAGCAGTCGGCAAGGACAGGGGTCCAGGGGGAGTTGGGGCTACACCTTC.

The chain recombines TRBV2 with TRBJ2-7, with a tentative D call TRBD2 (6 bases). The ends were cut back, 8 bases at V and 0 bases at J, with 11 bases in the middle. The CDR3 covers 13 residues. Germline lookup yields CDR1 SNHLY and CDR2 FYNNEI. This CDR3 reads CASWGRLSYEQYF. Here the CDR3 DNA reads TGTGCCAGCTGGGGGAGGCTCTCCTACGAGCAGTACTTC.